These T cell receptor beta chains were read from a single sample in a study of radiotherapy plus CTLA-4 blockade in lung cancer. TCRdb's copy holds only in-frame clones and misses some; the assay was immunoSEQ multiplex PCR. This table holds under 35,000 clones, roughly three quarters found once. Specimen: peripheral blood, collected from a patient treated with radiotherapy plus ipilimumab. The receptor set was obtained from a human donor with non-small cell lung cancer whose response to radiotherapy plus ipilimumab could not be evaluated. CDR3s include the opening cysteine and the closing phenylalanine or tryptophan. D genes are given only for firm matches. For some rows the clone size is stated as once, few or many, or as a class when expanded; others skip it.

CDR3 DNA,CDR3 protein,clone size,V gene,D gene,J gene
TGCGCCAGCAGCGTACCAACAGCTAATGAAAAACTGTTTTTT,CASSVPTANEKLFF,-,TRBV5-1,-,TRBJ1-4
TGTGCCAGCAGTCCCGGGGGTGCTAGGGGTGGCTACACCTTC,CASSPGGARGGYTF,-,TRBV6-6,-,TRBJ1-2
TGTGCCAGCAGCTTAGGAGGGGCAGGGAGGGAGCAGTACTTC,CASSLGGAGREQYF,-,TRBV7-2,TRBD2,TRBJ2-5
TGTGCCAGCAGCCCTCGGTGGGGGGATGAGCAGTTCTTC,CASSPRWGDEQFF,-,TRBV7-2,-,TRBJ2-1
TGTGCCAGCAGTGTTGGAGGGGAAGCTTTCTTT,CASSVGGEAFF,-,TRBV2,-,TRBJ1-1
TGCGCCAGCAGCCTCACTTGGGAGGTTGAAGCTTTCTTT,CASSLTWEVEAFF,-,TRBV4-1,-,TRBJ1-1
TGCAGCGTTAACCCCGGGACAGGGAATGAAAAACTGTTTTTT,CSVNPGTGNEKLFF,-,TRBV29-1,TRBD1,TRBJ1-4
TGTGCCAGCAGTTGGAAGACAGGACCCCCCGGGGCTGAAGCTTTCTTT,CASSWKTGPPGAEAFF,-,TRBV27,-,TRBJ1-1
TGTGCCAGCAGGGGTGACAGCTCCAATCAGCCCCAGCATTTT,CASRGDSSNQPQHF,-,TRBV2,-,TRBJ1-5
TGTGCCAGCAGCCCCTACACGACCCTAGCGGGAGGGCGAATGTACGAGCAGTACTTC,CASSPYTTLAGGRMYEQYF,-,TRBV7-2,TRBD2,TRBJ2-7
TGTGCCAGCAGTTCTCGACAGGGAGTCGGGCAGTACTTC,CASSSRQGVGQYF,-,TRBV6-1,TRBD1,TRBJ2-7
TGTGCCAGCAGCCAGGGCCCCTCTGGGGCCAACGTCCTGACTTTC,CASSQGPSGANVLTF,-,TRBV5-6,-,TRBJ2-6
TGCGCCAGCAGCCAAGATCCAGGAGGGAGCAATCAGCCCCAGCATTTT,CASSQDPGGSNQPQHF,few,TRBV4-1,-,TRBJ1-5
TGTGCCAGCAGCAAACCCGGGACAGGGGGCTATGGCTACACCTTC,CASSKPGTGGYGYTF,-,TRBV28,TRBD1,TRBJ1-2
TGTGCCAGCAGTTTAAAGGGGGAAGGCCGTACGCAGTATTTT,CASSLKGEGRTQYF,-,TRBV27,-,TRBJ2-3
TGTGCCAGCAGATCTTATCCCGACAGGGGTCGTGGCTACACCTTC,CASRSYPDRGRGYTF,-,TRBV28,TRBD1,TRBJ1-2
TGTGCCAGCAGCTTAGCGAGAGAAGGGGTCGGGTCCCAGTACTTC,CASSLAREGVGSQYF,-,TRBV7-2,-,TRBJ2-5
TGCGCCAGCAGCCACCGGACAGGCAGCAATCAGCCCCAGCATTTT,CASSHRTGSNQPQHF,-,TRBV4-1,TRBD1,TRBJ1-5
TGTGCCAGCAGTTTTGGACCACCGGGAAATGAGCAGTTCTTC,CASSFGPPGNEQFF,-,TRBV27,-,TRBJ2-1
TGTGCCAGCAGCGTCTCTAGCGGCGGGGGTACGCAGTATTTT,CASSVSSGGGTQYF,-,TRBV9,TRBD2,TRBJ2-3
TGTGCCAGCAGCGTGAGCCTAGCGGGGGGGTTCAATGAGCAGTTCTTC,CASSVSLAGGFNEQFF,-,TRBV7-8,TRBD2,TRBJ2-1
TGCGCCAGCAGTGTTTCGGGGGGCGGTCAGCCCCAGCATTTT,CASSVSGGGQPQHF,-,TRBV10-2,-,TRBJ1-5